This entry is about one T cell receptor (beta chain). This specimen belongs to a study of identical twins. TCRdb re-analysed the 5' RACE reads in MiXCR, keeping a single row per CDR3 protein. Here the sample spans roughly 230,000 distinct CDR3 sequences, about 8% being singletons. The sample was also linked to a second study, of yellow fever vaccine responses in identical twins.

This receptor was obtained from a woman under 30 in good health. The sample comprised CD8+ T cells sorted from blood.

CDR3 in DNA: TGTGCCAGCAGTCCGTGGGACAGTGCTAGCACAGATACGCAGTATTTT. It encodes CASSPWDSASTDTQYF. This chain links TRBV12-3 or TRBV12-4 with TRBJ2-3; 7 bases are a match to TRBD1. Germline trimming cut 5 bases from V and 0 bases from J; bases unmatched to any gene: 8. The CDR3 consists of 16 residues.